This T cell receptor (beta chain) emerged from a study of cytomegalovirus exposure and HLA in healthy donors. This CDR3 has 15 residues. The V and J ends lost 0 bases and 3 bases, in that order; junction bases with no gene match: 5. The germline CDR1 and CDR2 sequences are SGHRS and YFSETQ. Study results and caveats: A later analysis reportedly identified an Asian-associated ancestry cluster as carrying fewer N-insertions than the 666-donor mean. The study recorded about 150 TCR beta chains that were cytomegalovirus-associated. Prediction of most subjects' HLA-A and HLA-B alleles by TCR beta sequences was reportedly accurate.

Regarding this clone: Its antigen is as yet unknown.

PCR involved 60 Vbeta and 13 Jbeta primers. Original analysis: Tens of millions of unique TCR beta chains, about 12 million shared, were counted in a later analysis. The protocol was immunoSEQ multiplex PCR, while the TCRdb copy is restricted to in-frame clones and leaves out a portion. V and J calls and clone size are copied from that table; D and trimming were computed from the DNA. The table has 100,000 to 150,000 clones, approximately 84% seen once; the top ten hold 2.7%. The TCR comes from a boy between 2 and 15 years old in good health and CMV-seronegative. Sequencing was carried out using PBMCs. J is TRBJ1-2 and V is TRBV5-1; the match to TRBD1 covers 7 bases. As DNA, the CDR3 is TGCGCCAGCAGCTTGGATCAGGGGGTAGACTATGGCTACACCTTC. Translated: CASSLDQGVDYGYTF.